This T cell receptor beta chain derives from a study of identical twins. Whole-study results and caveats: Beta out-of-frame sequences displayed a weaker excess of sharing between twins. Memory repertoires lacked the insertion deficit that abundant cord blood beta clonotypes showed. Zero-insertion analyses were open to partial confounding by invariant MAIT and iNKT cells.

This clonotype was seen many times. Its antigen remains unknown. One entry per CDR3 protein results from TCRdb running MiXCR on the 5' RACE reads. Altogether 500,000 to 650,000 distinct CDR3 sequences are present, just over 7% being singletons, with the ten largest covering roughly 1.6%. The CDR3 is 15 amino acids. V gave up 5 bases and J gave up 5 bases, with 15 bases separating them. These records were also assigned to another study, of yellow fever vaccine responses in identical twins.

The gene calls are TRBV12-3 or TRBV12-4 and TRBJ2-2; D is tentatively TRBD1 or TRBD2 (5 bases each). Material: PBMCs. The sequence was obtained from a woman between 18 and 29 years old in good health. This CDR3 reads CASSQTGTITGELFF. CDR3 bases: TGTGCCAGCAGTCAAACCGGGACCATAACCGGGGAGCTGTTTTTT.